The entry that follows covers one T cell receptor beta chain sequence. The sample is drawn from a study of blood T cell repertoires in COVID-19. Assay used: immunoSEQ multiplex PCR; TCRdb lists only in-frame clones, some missing. In the table there are about half a million clones, around 85% of which are singletons. V gave up 2 bases and J gave up 3 bases; unmatched junction bases: 4. Per the germline V gene, CDR1 is SGHRS and CDR2 is YFSETQ. CDR3 length: 15 residues. Sequenced input: peripheral blood. This TCR was recovered from a human donor in a cohort sampled during active COVID-19. The genes are TRBV5-1 and TRBJ2-3; 9 bases match TRBD1. In DNA, the CDR3 is TGCGCCAGCAGCTTAATGGGACAGGGAACAGATACGCAGTATTTT. Amino acid sequence: CASSLMGQGTDTQYF.